This T cell receptor (beta chain) was recovered during a study of blood T cell repertoires in COVID-19 (TCRdb year 2020). In terms of the full investigation: Samples from collaborators originated in the United States, Italy and Spain and spanned both the acute and convalescent phases of COVID-19. Nearly every sample came with metadata listing a de-identified subject ID, COVID-19 status, age in years and sex. The samples were drawn from two sources: the first 160 participants of the ongoing ImmuneRACE study, and 1,000 to 1,500 subjects contributed by 6 global collaborators. A freely available public database, intended as a resource for researchers studying the immune response to SARS-CoV-2, is where the repertoires were released. Deeply sampled blood TCRbeta repertoires from subjects exposed to, actively infected with, or recovered from COVID-19 were included in the dataset. The prospective study material was composed of cDNA or gDNA derived from T cells, B-cell-depleted T cells, or PBMCs. Where available, HLA class I and class II types were taken from metadata supplied by the sample provider and were not determined by assay-based typing. Paper-wide results and their limitations: The amount of clinical and demographic metadata varied by source and participant and was provided uncurated.

At one collaborating source in Seattle, patients were enrolled during active infection and were followed longitudinally through the course of disease. The collaborating institutions used their own protocols to collect whole blood in K2EDTA tubes. For TCRbeta analysis, collaborator samples were shipped as frozen whole blood, as isolated PBMCs, or as DNA extracted from either sample type. A remark on this clone: The clone's antigen remains unknown. No clone much larger than this one lies a single base away; base qualities are absent.

Unmatched junction bases come to 5, with V trimmed by 3 bases and J by 7 bases. CDR3 length: 13 amino acids, cysteine to phenylalanine. Of the read, only the CDR3 DNA is kept; its 39 bases are in frame from base 1. TCRbeta CDR3 regions were amplified from genomic DNA using the immunoSEQ Assay, a bias-controlled multiplex PCR. The authors processed their data as follows. The number of nucleated cells in each sample was estimated by amplification of reference gene primers within the assay. To quantify the absolute abundance of each unique TCRbeta CDR3 rearrangement, sequence reads were collapsed and filtered. Productive Simpson clonality was computed per sample as the square root of Simpson's diversity index over productive rearrangements. TCRdb retrieved this table from immuneACCESS and kept in-frame rearrangements only. Not all clones are present; in checked studies, unresolved V genes account for under half, and no reason is known for the remainder. The V and J calls and clone size are taken from that table; D and trimming were inferred from the DNA. Across this sample there are approximately 330,000 clones, with roughly 90% seen only once. The ten largest clones represent 7.5% to 10% of the sample.

Source material: peripheral blood. The clonotype originates from a man younger than 45 with COVID-19, enrolled during active disease. The sequence joins TRBV12-3 or TRBV12-4 to TRBJ2-5; TRBD1 fits 7 bases in the junction. The nucleotide sequence reads as follows: TGTGCCAGCAGTTTGGGGCCAGGGGGGACCCAGTACTTC. Its product reads: CASSLGPGGTQYF.